The clone carrying this T cell receptor beta chain was seen ten or more times. Its antigen is undetermined. The data were obtained in a study of tumor and adjacent non-tumor tissue in lung cancer. Study conclusions and caveats: Tumor TCR diversity, when higher, was linked to shorter survival. Tumor repertoires had a smaller top 100 clone share than normal lung.

The CDR3 is 18 residues long. Losses at the gene ends were 5 bases for V and 3 bases for J; bases not matched to a gene: 12. Germline V gene lookup returns CDR1 SGHAT and CDR2 FQNNGV. TCRbeta libraries were built with three rounds of nested PCR, modified from ARM-PCR. TCRdb used MiXCR to reprocess the multiplex PCR reads, holding one entry per CDR3 protein. The table has about 100,000 distinct CDR3 sequences, 65% seen once. This sample's RNA came from whole unsorted tissue. The normal lung tissue was taken more than 3 cm from the tumor edge. Chemotherapy-naive patients with new lung cancer underwent thoracic surgery in China, August–late 2014.

Sequencing used distant non-tumor lung tissue. This chain joins TRBV11-2 and TRBJ2-3; 12 nucleotides align to TRBD2. The TCR was taken from a man aged 30-40 years with non-small cell lung cancer. Here the CDR3 reads CASSHQTTSGSATDTQYF. CDR3 in DNA: TGTGCCAGCAGCCACCAGACGACTAGCGGGAGTGCGACAGATACGCAGTATTTT.